These 25 T cell receptor beta chains originate from one sample sequenced in a study of identical twins. TCRdb reprocessed the 5' RACE reads via MiXCR and lists one record per CDR3 protein. Of about 530,000 distinct CDR3 sequences listed, 20% to 25% are singletons. The same data also went into a second study, on yellow fever vaccine responses in identical twins.

Sequenced input: CD4+ T cells sorted from blood. The receptors come from a woman between 18 and 30 years old in good health.

This clonotype has only a few counts. The chain uses TRBV7-6 and TRBJ1-5; no clear D gene. This CDR3 contains 15 residues. Germline CDR1 and CDR2: SGHVS and FNYEAQ. V lost 1 base and J 4 bases, leaving 11 bases between the germline ends. The CDR3 sequence: CASSLGEGPNQPQHF. In DNA form, the CDR3 reads TGTGCCAGCAGCTTAGGAGAGGGTCCAAATCAGCCCCAGCATTTT.

This rearrangement joins TRBV11-2 to TRBJ2-5, with TRBD1 identical over 8 bases. The CDR3 has 17 residues. The V segment lost 3 bases and the J segment 1 base; nucleotides outside the gene matches: 10. Germline V lookup: CDR1 SGHAT, CDR2 FQNNGV. Written as DNA, the CDR3 is TGTGCCAGCAGCTTTCATCTCTCCGGGACAGGCCAAGAGACCCAGTACTTC. It specifies CASSFHLSGTGQETQYF.

The rearrangement joins TRBV10-3 to TRBJ2-3; D is ambiguous. V was cut by 10 bases and J by 3 bases, with 11 bases left in between. The CDR3 is 12 residues long. Per the germline V gene, CDR1 is ENHRY and CDR2 is SYGVKD. CDR3 region: CATGVPTDTQYF. The CDR3 coding sequence is TGTGCCACGGGCGTCCCTACAGATACGCAGTATTTT.

This clonotype has just a few counts. V usage is TRBV7-2 and J usage is TRBJ2-7; D remains unclear. The CDR3 runs to 13 residues. V was clipped by 6 bases and J by 2 bases, with 11 bases between them. The germline V gene has CDR1 SGHTA and CDR2 FQGNSA. The CDR3 spells CASRSYGPYEQYF. The CDR3 DNA reads as TGTGCCAGCAGATCCTACGGGCCCTACGAGCAGTACTTC.

Only a few counts were recorded for this clonotype. The rearrangement uses TRBV12-3 or TRBV12-4 and TRBJ1-1; 12 positions agree with TRBD1. The CDR3 loop spans 16 amino acids. After removal of 6 bases from V and 7 bases from J, the junction contained 12 bases not matched to a gene. The CDR3, as DNA: TGTGCCAGCAGAGAATACCCGGGACAGGGGGCGATTGAAGCTTTCTTT. As protein: CASREYPGQGAIEAFF.

The sample holds a few counts of this clonotype. The rearrangement joins TRBV2 to TRBJ1-3; 7 positions match TRBD1. The CDR3 has 16 amino acids. J was trimmed by 6 bases and V by 0 bases; bases with no gene match: 8. Germline V gene sequence: CDR1 SNHLY, CDR2 FYNNEI. The CDR3 nucleotides read TGTGCCAGCAGTGAAGCGATGAACAGGGGTGAAAACACCATATATTTT. It is translated as CASSEAMNRGENTIYF.

Only a few counts were recorded for this clonotype. V gene TRBV12-3 or TRBV12-4 combines with J gene TRBJ2-7; tentative D call: TRBD1 (5 bases). With 6 bases removed from V and 3 bases from J, the gap between germline ends came to 9 bases. The CDR3 is 12 residues long. In DNA form, the CDR3 reads TGTGCCAGCAGAGACAGTTACTACGAGCAGTACTTC. It yields the protein CASRDSYYEQYF.

The J gene is TRBJ1-1, the V gene TRBV7-9, with 10 bases matching TRBD1. Germline V gene sequence: CDR1 SEHNR, CDR2 FQNEAQ (reference sequence). This CDR3 has 15 amino acids. Trimming took 5 bases from V and 6 from J; bases not matched to a gene: 9. CDR3 sequence: CASSATRTGGSEAFF. CDR3 DNA: TGTGCCAGCAGCGCCACGCGGACAGGGGGGTCTGAAGCTTTCTTT.

This clonotype was recorded a few times. This chain connects TRBV24-1 to TRBJ2-2; 8 bases match TRBD2. This CDR3 contains 17 residues. V lost 3 bases to trimming and J lost 5 bases; unmatched junction nucleotides: 10. Germline lookup yields CDR1 KGHDR and CDR2 SFDVKD. CDR3 nucleotides: TGTGCCACCAGTGATAGAGGGAATAGCGGGATGACCGGGGAGCTGTTTTTT. It translates to CATSDRGNSGMTGELFF.

This clonotype was detected only a few times. The V and J genes are TRBV14 and TRBJ2-2; D is ambiguous. CDR1 and CDR2 from the germline V gene are SGHDN and FVKESK. V lost 1 base and J 11 bases, leaving 8 bases between the germline ends. The CDR3 has 12 residues. For the CDR3, the DNA is TGTGCCAGCAGCCAAGCAGAAGTTGAGCTGTTTTTT. Protein: CASSQAEVELFF.

This clonotype was picked up a small number of times. V gene TRBV3-1 combines with J gene TRBJ1-2; the D gene is possibly TRBD1 (5 bases). The CDR3 is made up of 14 amino acids. CDR1 LGHDT and CDR2 YNNKEL come from the germline V gene (reference sequence). Trimming took 1 base from V and 4 from J, leaving 10 bases between them. The CDR3 loop is CASSQGRGAYGYTF. The CDR3 bases are TGTGCCAGCAGCCAAGGCCGCGGGGCCTATGGCTACACCTTC.

The V call is TRBV6-2 or TRBV6-3, the J call TRBJ2-7; 7 bases map to TRBD2. The CDR3 covers 15 residues. Trimming cost V 0 bases and J 3 bases; bases outside gene matches: 5. Germline V gene data show CDR1 as MNHEY and CDR2 as SVGEGT. CDR3 nucleotide sequence: TGTGCCAGCAGTTACTCTCGGGGGGACTTCTACGAGCAGTACTTC. Protein product: CASSYSRGDFYEQYF.

The chain carries TRBV20-1 and TRBJ2-3, with D unresolved. This CDR3 is built from 15 residues. The germline CDR1 and CDR2 sequences are DFQATT and SNEGSKA (reference sequence). V was trimmed by 0 bases and J by 0 bases, leaving 10 bases between them. The CDR3 sequence is CSARETRSSTDTQYF. CDR3 nucleotides: TGCAGTGCTAGAGAGACACGATCTAGCACAGATACGCAGTATTTT.

This clonotype has more than one count but fewer than ten. The gene calls are TRBV12-3 or TRBV12-4 and TRBJ2-3; D gene unclear. CDR3 size: 11 residues. The V and J ends lost 6 bases and 4 bases respectively, with 5 bases between them. CDR3 protein: CASRVADTQYF. Here the CDR3 DNA reads TGTGCCAGCAGGGTAGCAGATACGCAGTATTTT.

This clonotype has just a few counts. V gene TRBV2 combines with J gene TRBJ2-3; D not resolved. Germline V lookup: CDR1 SNHLY, CDR2 FYNNEI. Trimming pared 6 bases from V and 3 bases from J, leaving 16 bases between. The CDR3 is 15 amino acids. The CDR3 sequence: CASRGRRQSTDTQYF. As DNA, the CDR3 is TGTGCCAGCAGGGGAAGACGTCAGAGTACAGATACGCAGTATTTT.

This sequence joins TRBV5-1 and TRBJ2-7; a possible D gene is TRBD2 (6 bases). The germline gives CDR1 SGHRS, CDR2 YFSETQ. The CDR3 loop spans 15 amino acids. V shed 4 bases and J shed 1 base, with 15 bases lying between them. The CDR3 region has the DNA TGCGCCAGCAGCCCGGAGGGGTCAAATTCCTACGAGCAGTACTTC. It codes for CASSPEGSNSYEQYF.

This clonotype was seen more than once but under ten times. The chain links TRBV12-3 or TRBV12-4 to TRBJ2-7; maybe TRBD2 (5 bases). The CDR3 contains 13 residues. Trimming pared 6 bases from V and 4 bases from J, leaving 13 bases between. CDR3 bases: TGTGCCAGCAGCCCGGGAAGTATGTACGAGCAGTACTTC. It yields the protein CASSPGSMYEQYF.

The gene calls are TRBV5-1 and TRBJ2-3; either TRBD1 or TRBD2 may fit D (6 bases each). V shed 4 bases and J shed 0 bases, with 21 bases lying between them. Germline CDR1 reads SGHRS; CDR2 reads YFSETQ. The CDR3 contains 18 residues. The CDR3 reads CASSQEGWGLLSTDTQYF. CDR3 DNA: TGCGCCAGCAGCCAGGAGGGCTGGGGGCTCTTGAGCACAGATACGCAGTATTTT.

The chain is built from TRBV5-1 and TRBJ2-1; possibly TRBD2 for D (6 bases). This CDR3 is 14 amino acids long. Deletions cut 4 bases from V and 7 bases from J, with 15 bases between. Germline V lookup: CDR1 SGHRS, CDR2 YFSETQ. The CDR3, as DNA: TGCGCCAGCAGCGACGCCGCCGGGGGAAATGAGCAGTTCTTC. This encodes CASSDAAGGNEQFF.

This chain joins TRBV14 and TRBJ2-2, with D perhaps TRBD1 or TRBD2 (6 bases each). From germline, CDR1 is SGHDN and CDR2 FVKESK. Between the trimmed V and J ends, which lost 2 bases and 1 base, there was a span of 14 bases. This CDR3 comprises 17 residues. CDR3 sequence reads: CASSQLGGALNTGELFF. The DNA of the CDR3 is TGTGCCAGCAGCCAACTCGGGGGCGCCCTGAACACCGGGGAGCTGTTTTTT.

The chain uses TRBV7-9 and TRBJ1-1, with 7 nucleotides matching TRBD1. CDR1 and CDR2 from the germline V gene are SEHNR and FQNEAQ (reference sequence). The CDR3 has 17 amino acids. V was clipped by 5 bases and J by 1 base; unmatched bases: 13. For the CDR3, the DNA is TGTGCCAGCAGCATGGGACAGATCAGTGCGGGGAACACTGAAGCTTTCTTT. Translated, it gives CASSMGQISAGNTEAFF.

The V and J genes are TRBV29-1 and TRBJ1-1; maybe TRBD1 (5 bases). Germline V CDR1 and CDR2: SQVTM, ANQGSEA. This CDR3 comprises 14 residues. Trimming removed 2 bases from V and 1 base from J, with 11 bases in between. CDR3 amino acids: CSVESGLPNTEAFF. The DNA for the CDR3 is TGCAGCGTTGAATCGGGACTTCCGAACACTGAAGCTTTCTTT.

Only a few counts were recorded for this clonotype. The chain carries TRBV5-6 and TRBJ2-1; TRBD1 agrees at 9 bases. J was trimmed by 9 bases and V by 3 bases; bases with no gene match: 10. Germline values: CDR1 SGHDT, CDR2 YYEEEE. CDR3 length equals 15 residues. The CDR3 sequence: CASSYRDRDFSEQFF. In DNA, the CDR3 is TGTGCCAGCAGCTACCGGGACAGGGACTTCAGTGAGCAGTTCTTC.

CDR3 in amino acids: CASSIGGDSYEQYF. CDR3 sequence (DNA): TGTGCCAGTAGTATAGGGGGAGACTCCTACGAGCAGTACTTC. The chain is built from TRBV19 and TRBJ2-7; D might be TRBD2 (5 bases). The CDR3 extends over 14 amino acids. Germline V CDR1 and CDR2: LNHDA, SQIVND (reference sequence). Trimming shortened V by 1 base and J by 0 bases, and 7 bases separated the two germline ends.

There are a few counts of this clonotype. The V and J genes are TRBV12-3 or TRBV12-4 and TRBJ2-3, with D possibly matching TRBD1 (5 bases). This CDR3 has 14 amino acids. V was trimmed by 2 bases and J by 5 bases, leaving 11 bases between them. CDR3 loop: CASSLLTVGDTQYF. CDR3 nucleotide sequence: TGTGCCAGCAGTTTACTGACAGTGGGAGATACGCAGTATTTT.